One sample yielded the 30 T cell receptor beta chains listed below, sequenced in a study of cytomegalovirus exposure and HLA in healthy donors. In the PCR, 60 Vbeta and 13 Jbeta primers were used. Libraries were prepared by immunoSEQ multiplex PCR; TCRdb keeps only in-frame clonotypes and omits some of them. The data show fewer than 80,000 clones, about 70% seen once. The sequenced material came from PBMCs. These receptors came from a man aged 18-30 years in good health and CMV-seronegative.

Notes on this clone: The sample holds other DNA sequences that translate to the same CDR3. In nucleotides, the CDR3 is TGTGCCAGCAGCTTAATCGCAGCGACCGGTGAGCAGTTCTTC. It codes for CASSLIAATGEQFF. V gene TRBV7-2 combines with J gene TRBJ2-1, with no clear D. Germline-derived CDR1 and CDR2 are SGHTA and FQGNSA. This CDR3 is 14 amino acids long. V was pared by 2 bases and J by 9 bases, with 14 bases between.

The chain carries TRBV9 and TRBJ1-1, with 7 bases aligning to TRBD1. Germline V gene sequence: CDR1 SGDLS, CDR2 YYNGEE. The CDR3 extends over 15 amino acids. V trimming: 3 bases; J trimming: 1 base; junction bases outside the gene matches: 6. The CDR3 region is CASSERTGPNTEAFF. CDR3 sequence (DNA): TGTGCCAGCAGCGAGCGGACAGGTCCGAACACTGAAGCTTTCTTT. Complete variable domain (other parts from reference TRBV9 and TRBJ1-1): DSGVTQTPKHLITATGQRVTLRCSPRSGDLSVYWYQQSLDQGLQFLIQYYNGEERAKGNILERFSAQQFPDLHSELNLSSLELGDSALYFCASSERTGPNTEAFFGQGTRLTVV.

A single count supports this clone. V is TRBV5-1 and J is TRBJ2-2; possible D gene TRBD1, 5 bases. V was cut by 1 base and J by 4 bases, with 8 bases left in between. This CDR3 has 14 residues. The germline V gene encodes CDR1 SGHRS and CDR2 YFSETQ. In nucleotides, the CDR3 is TGCGCCAGCAGCTTGACAGGACCCACCGGGGAGCTGTTTTTT. Its protein is CASSLTGPTGELFF.

Note on this clone: Its ends do not fully match the called genes, so a read error is possible. The chain links TRBV29-1 to TRBJ2-5; 7 bases are shared with TRBD1. CDR1 SQVTM and CDR2 ANQGSEA come from the germline V gene. This CDR3 is 12 amino acids long. CDR3 coding DNA: TGCAGCGTTGGGGGACAGCTAGAGGCCCAGTACTTC. It encodes CSVGGQLEAQYF.

The chain joins TRBV5-1 to TRBJ1-1; 7 bases match TRBD1. The CDR3 runs 14 residues. CDR1 is SGHRS, CDR2 YFSETQ, per germline. Trimming took 4 bases from V and 7 from J; bases not matched to a gene: 10. The CDR3 spells CASSRDRTTDEAFF. CDR3 nucleotides: TGCGCCAGCAGCCGGGACAGAACTACAGATGAAGCTTTCTTT. Looking up the rest from reference TRBV5-1 and TRBJ1-1 gives the full variable domain: KAGVTQTPRYLIKTRGQQVTLSCSPISGHRSVSWYQQTPGQGLQFLFEYFSETQRNKGNFPGRFSGRQFSNSRSEMNVSTLELGDSALYLCASSRDRTTDEAFFGQGTRLTVV.

The chain couples TRBV6-1 to TRBJ2-3; unclear D gene. V shed 7 bases and J shed 6 bases, with 14 bases lying between them. Germline CDR1 is MNHNS and CDR2 is SASEGT. The CDR3 runs 13 residues. The DNA of the CDR3 is TGTGCCAGCACCAGGTTCTCGCAGGATACGCAGTATTTT. It specifies CASTRFSQDTQYF.

This clone was counted a few times. The rearrangement uses TRBV28 and TRBJ1-5; no reliable D call. CDR3 length equals 12 residues. Germline loops: CDR1 MDHEN, CDR2 SYDVKM. The V end was cut by 4 bases, the J end by 6 bases, with 7 bases between. CDR3 residues: CASSSRSQPQHF. The DNA of the CDR3 is TGTGCCAGCAGTTCTCGGTCTCAGCCCCAGCATTTT.

This rearrangement joins TRBV2 to TRBJ2-5; no reliable D call. The CDR3 sequence is 12 residues long. Germline V gene data show CDR1 as SNHLY and CDR2 as FYNNEI. Trimming cost V 7 bases and J 5 bases, with 11 bases left between them. Written as DNA, the CDR3 is TGTGCCAGCATGCGAAGTGCGGAGACCCAGTACTTC. Translation: CASMRSAETQYF.

This clone was picked up one time. The chain carries TRBV7-2 and TRBJ1-1, with D perhaps TRBD1 (5 bases). The CDR3 contains 15 residues. V was trimmed by 2 bases and J by 4 bases, leaving 14 bases between them. Germline assignment: CDR1 SGHTA and CDR2 FQGNSA. The DNA for the CDR3 is TGTGCCAGCAGCTTAAGGGCAGGGAAAGTCACTGAAGCTTTCTTT. Protein product: CASSLRAGKVTEAFF.

This chain uses TRBV15 with TRBJ2-7, with 9 positions matching TRBD2. The V gene's germline CDR1 is LNHNV and CDR2 YYDKDF (reference sequence). V was clipped by 0 bases and J by 6 bases; unmatched bases: 0. The length of the CDR3 is 13 residues. The CDR3 DNA is TGTGCCACCAGCAGAGAGCGGGGGGGCGAGCAGTACTTC. It is translated as CATSRERGGEQYF.

J is TRBJ1-6 and V is TRBV2; the D is unclear. This CDR3 is 15 amino acids long. Trimming took 2 bases from V and 9 from J, leaving 14 bases between them. The germline V gene has CDR1 SNHLY and CDR2 FYNNEI. Here the CDR3 reads CASSERPGGSSPLHF. The CDR3, as DNA: TGTGCCAGCAGTGAAAGACCAGGCGGGTCTTCACCCCTCCACTTT.

This chain uses TRBV5-6 with TRBJ2-5, with TRBD2 identical over 10 bases. V lost 4 bases and J lost 1; bases outside the gene matches: 7. The CDR3 contains 16 residues. Germline values: CDR1 SGHDT, CDR2 YYEEEE. CDR3 region: CASSLIAGGSQETQYF. The CDR3 DNA reads TGTGCCAGCAGCCTCATAGCGGGGGGAAGCCAAGAGACCCAGTACTTC.

The table lists this clone with a count of one. The chain has TRBV18 and TRBJ1-5; 8 bases map to TRBD1. Per the germline V gene, CDR1 is KGHSH and CDR2 is LQKENI. This CDR3 contains 14 residues. The J segment lost 3 bases and the V segment lost 3 bases, leaving 1 base of the junction unmatched. This CDR3 is CASSPGQVNQPQHF. Written as DNA, the CDR3 is TGTGCCAGCTCACCGGGACAGGTCAATCAGCCCCAGCATTTT. The full variable domain, in which reference TRBV18 and TRBJ1-5 provide the parts outside the CDR3, is NAGVMQNPRHLVRRRGQEARLRCSPMKGHSHVYWYRQLPEEGLKFMVYLQKENIIDESGMPKERFSAEFPKEGPSILRIQQVVRGDSAAYFCASSPGQVNQPQHFGDGTRLSIL.

This chain joins TRBV28 and TRBJ1-1; D is possibly TRBD1 (5 bases). The CDR3 is 16 amino acids. Trimming took 3 bases from V and 0 from J, leaving 14 bases between them. The V gene's germline CDR1 is MDHEN and CDR2 SYDVKM. CDR3 region: CASSFRRGSMNTEAFF. CDR3 coding DNA: TGTGCCAGCAGTTTCAGGCGGGGGTCGATGAACACTGAAGCTTTCTTT.

This chain joins TRBV19 and TRBJ2-5; 7 nucleotides match TRBD2. Germline trimming cut 0 bases from V and 7 bases from J; bases unmatched to any gene: 5. CDR1 is LNHDA, CDR2 SQIVND, per germline (reference sequence). CDR3 length equals 14 residues. CDR3 nucleotides: TGTGCCAGTAGTATAGAAGCGGGGAGAGGGACCCAGTACTTC. It yields the protein CASSIEAGRGTQYF.

In its sample, this clone was seen a few times. The genes are TRBV28 and TRBJ1-4; 7 bases match TRBD1. The CDR3 length is 15 residues. V was clipped by 4 bases and J by 8 bases; unmatched bases: 10. The germline CDR1 and CDR2 sequences are MDHEN and SYDVKM. DNA of the CDR3: TGTGCCAGCAGTTCGCCGGGACAGAGTGGGGAAAAACTGTTTTTT. This gives the protein CASSSPGQSGEKLFF.

DNA of the CDR3: TGTGCCAGCAGCCACGACAGGAATGAGCAGTTCTTC. Protein product: CASSHDRNEQFF. V is TRBV11-2 and J is TRBJ2-1; D is perhaps TRBD1 (6 bases). V lost 5 bases and J 7 bases, leaving 9 bases between the germline ends. This CDR3 comprises 12 residues. Germline loops: CDR1 SGHAT, CDR2 FQNNGV.

This clone was found a few times. This chain's CDR3 is CASSPGDRGSTDTQYF. Written as DNA, the CDR3 is TGCGCCAGCAGCCCCGGGGACAGGGGAAGCACAGATACGCAGTATTTT. The chain carries TRBV5-1 and TRBJ2-3, with TRBD1 matching over 10 bases. CDR3 length equals 16 residues. Germline values: CDR1 SGHRS, CDR2 YFSETQ. The ends lost 4 bases at V and 0 bases at J; junction bases unmatched: 5.

This clone was seen more than once but under ten times. This chain joins TRBV5-1 and TRBJ2-5; TRBD1 might be the D (6 bases). CDR3 length: 15 residues. Trimming shortened V by 4 bases and J by 5 bases, and 18 bases separated the two germline ends. CDR1 and CDR2 (germline): SGHRS, YFSETQ. The CDR3 DNA follows: TGCGCCAGCAGCACAGGGACCCTCGGAACGGAGACCCAGTACTTC. Protein product: CASSTGTLGTETQYF.

This clone occurred once. The rearrangement uses TRBV11-1 and TRBJ1-1; tentative D call: TRBD1 (5 bases). The ends were cut back, 5 bases at V and 2 bases at J, with 12 bases in the middle. This CDR3 has 14 amino acids. Germline V gene data show CDR1 as SGHAT and CDR2 as FQDESV (reference sequence). CDR3 amino acids: CASSTDRTNTEAFF. For the CDR3, the DNA is TGTGCCAGCAGCACCGACAGAACCAACACTGAAGCTTTCTTT. Combining the CDR3 with reference TRBV11-1 and TRBJ1-1 gives the whole variable domain EAEVAQSPRYKITEKSQAVAFWCDPISGHATLYWYRQILGQGPELLVQFQDESVVDDSQLPKDRFSAERLKGVDSTLKIQPAELGDSAMYLCASSTDRTNTEAFFGQGTRLTVV.

This sequence joins TRBV4-3 and TRBJ2-5; TRBD1 might be the D (6 bases). Trimming removed 5 bases at V and 1 base at J, with 14 bases between. The CDR3 spans 15 residues. Germline assignment: CDR1 LGHNA and CDR2 YSLEER. CDR3: CASSRGTAFQETQYF. The CDR3 nucleotides read TGCGCCAGCAGCAGGGGGACGGCTTTCCAAGAGACCCAGTACTTC.

The CDR3 sequence is CASSLPLERGRSDTQYF. CDR3 DNA sequence: TGTGCCAGCAGCTTGCCTCTAGAGAGGGGGCGTTCAGATACGCAGTATTTT. The chain links TRBV5-4 to TRBJ2-3, with TRBD1 matching 7 bases. This CDR3 comprises 17 residues. The germline V gene encodes CDR1 SGHNT and CDR2 YYREEE (reference sequence). After removal of 1 base from V and 4 bases from J, the junction contained 12 bases not matched to a gene. The whole variable domain, remainder taken from reference TRBV5-4 and TRBJ2-3, is ETGVTQSPTHLIKTRGQQVTLRCSSQSGHNTVSWYQQALGQGPQFIFQYYREEENGRGNFPPRFSGLQFPNYSSELNVNALELDDSALYLCASSLPLERGRSDTQYFGPGTRLTVL.

The rearrangement uses TRBV5-1 and TRBJ2-1; D is undetermined. Germline values: CDR1 SGHRS, CDR2 YFSETQ. The ends were cut back, 0 bases at V and 0 bases at J, with 10 bases in the middle. This CDR3 region has 16 residues. CDR3 residues: CASSLVGPNSYNEQFF. As DNA, the CDR3 is TGCGCCAGCAGCTTGGTTGGGCCAAACTCCTACAATGAGCAGTTCTTC. Variable domain in full (rest from reference TRBV5-1 and TRBJ2-1): KAGVTQTPRYLIKTRGQQVTLSCSPISGHRSVSWYQQTPGQGLQFLFEYFSETQRNKGNFPGRFSGRQFSNSRSEMNVSTLELGDSALYLCASSLVGPNSYNEQFFGPGTRLTVL.

J is TRBJ1-1 and V is TRBV4-3; TRBD1 aligns across 8 bases. After removal of 2 bases from V and 6 bases from J, the junction contained 5 bases not matched to a gene. The CDR3 is made up of 14 amino acids. Germline V gene data show CDR1 as LGHNA and CDR2 as YSLEER. The CDR3 nucleotides are TGCGCCAGCAGCCAACACGGGACAGGTCCTGAAGCTTTCTTT. It specifies CASSQHGTGPEAFF.

This chain uses TRBV14 with TRBJ2-2; TRBD2 might be the D (5 bases). The CDR3 is 16 amino acids. The germline gives CDR1 SGHDN, CDR2 FVKESK. V lost 1 base and J 2 bases, leaving 11 bases between the germline ends. CDR3 sequence reads: CASSQGVPGNTGELFF. CDR3 bases: TGTGCCAGCAGCCAAGGAGTACCGGGAAACACCGGGGAGCTGTTTTTT.

V gene TRBV4-3 combines with J gene TRBJ1-6; 10 nucleotides line up with TRBD1. CDR1 LGHNA and CDR2 YSLEER come from the germline V gene. V lost 0 bases and J lost 12; bases outside the gene matches: 8. This CDR3 has 16 amino acids. The chain's CDR3 is CASSQDRGQGRGPLHF. CDR3 nucleotide sequence: TGCGCCAGCAGCCAAGATAGGGGACAGGGGCGTGGACCCCTCCACTTT.

This chain connects TRBV5-1 to TRBJ2-3; 9 nucleotides match TRBD2. With 0 bases clipped from V and 4 bases from J, the junction kept 3 bases outside the gene matches. CDR1 is SGHRS and CDR2 is YFSETQ in the germline V gene. The CDR3 loop spans 15 amino acids. CDR3 residues: CASSLGLAAPDTQYF. As DNA, the CDR3 is TGCGCCAGCAGCTTGGGACTAGCGGCCCCAGATACGCAGTATTTT.

V gene TRBV5-1 combines with J gene TRBJ2-2; TRBD2 matches 9 bases. The CDR3 contains 17 residues. Germline V gene lookup returns CDR1 SGHRS and CDR2 YFSETQ. V dropped 4 bases and J dropped 1; count of bases not matched to a gene: 8. DNA of the CDR3: TGCGCCAGCAGCCTGTATCCTAGCGGGGTGAACACCGGGGAGCTGTTTTTT. Translated: CASSLYPSGVNTGELFF.

The chain joins TRBV9 to TRBJ1-5, with D possibly being TRBD1 (6 bases). V was clipped by 3 bases and J by 0 bases, with 13 bases between them. CDR1 is SGDLS and CDR2 is YYNGEE in the germline V gene. The CDR3 sequence is 16 residues long. The CDR3 DNA reads as TGTGCCAGCAGCGAAACAGGGTCGGCTAGCAATCAGCCCCAGCATTTT. Translating gives CASSETGSASNQPQHF.

This clone was seen more than once but under ten times. For the CDR3, the DNA is TGTGCCAGCAGGCGGAAGGACACCTCCTACGAGCAGTACTTC. This sequence encodes CASRRKDTSYEQYF. This chain links TRBV27 with TRBJ2-5, with D possibly TRBD1 on 5 matching bases. Gene TRBJ2-7 matches the end of the DNA better, so the J call may be wrong. This CDR3 has 14 amino acids. From germline, CDR1 is MNHEY and CDR2 SMNVEV (reference sequence).